This T cell receptor (beta chain) was profiled in a study of cytomegalovirus exposure and HLA in healthy donors. The protocol was immunoSEQ multiplex PCR, while the TCRdb copy is restricted to in-frame clones and leaves out a portion. The sample yields about 98,000 clones, 87% seen once. This CDR3 is built from 14 residues. Germline V CDR1 and CDR2: MNHNS, SASEGT. The V end was cut by 6 bases, the J end by 5 bases, with 16 bases between. The gene calls are TRBV6-1 and TRBJ1-1; D is perhaps TRBD1 (6 bases). Sequenced input: PBMCs. The source of this sequence is a young woman in good health and CMV-seronegative. The CDR3 loop is CASSSKGGETEAFF. The DNA for the CDR3 is TGTGCCAGCAGCTCCAAAGGGGGGGAAACTGAAGCTTTCTTT.